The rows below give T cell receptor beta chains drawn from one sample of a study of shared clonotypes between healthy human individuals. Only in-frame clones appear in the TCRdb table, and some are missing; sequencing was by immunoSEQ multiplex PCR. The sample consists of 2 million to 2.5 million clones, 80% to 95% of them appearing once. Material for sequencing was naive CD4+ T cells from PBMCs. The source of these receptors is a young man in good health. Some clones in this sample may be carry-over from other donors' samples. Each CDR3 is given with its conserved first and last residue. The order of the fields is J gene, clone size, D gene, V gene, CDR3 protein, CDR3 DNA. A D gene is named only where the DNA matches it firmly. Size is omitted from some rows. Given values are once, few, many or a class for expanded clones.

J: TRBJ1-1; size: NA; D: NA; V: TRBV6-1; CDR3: CASSEQGRGRAFF; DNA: TGTGCCAGCAGTGAACAGGGAAGGGGTCGTGCTTTCTTT
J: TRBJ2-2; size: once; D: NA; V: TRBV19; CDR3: CASSFTQKGTGELFF; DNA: TGTGCCAGTAGTTTCACTCAAAAGGGCACCGGGGAGCTGTTTTTT
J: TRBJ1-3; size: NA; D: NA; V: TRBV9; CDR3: CASNPGHSGNTIYF; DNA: TGTGCCAGCAACCCTGGGCACTCTGGAAACACCATATATTTT
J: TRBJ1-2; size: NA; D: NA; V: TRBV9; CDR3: CASSPRQDPYNYGYTF; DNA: TGTGCCAGCAGCCCCCGACAGGACCCCTATAACTATGGCTACACCTTC
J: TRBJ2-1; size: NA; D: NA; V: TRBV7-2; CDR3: CASSLAWHEQFF; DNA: TGTGCCAGCAGCTTAGCGTGGCATGAGCAGTTCTTC
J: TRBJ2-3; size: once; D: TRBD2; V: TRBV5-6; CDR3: CASSRTSGYLTDTQYF; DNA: TGTGCCAGCAGCAGGACTAGCGGGTACCTTACAGATACGCAGTATTTT
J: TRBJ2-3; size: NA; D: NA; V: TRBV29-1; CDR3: CSVDSQHTDTQYF; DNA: TGCAGCGTTGACAGTCAGCACACAGATACGCAGTATTTT
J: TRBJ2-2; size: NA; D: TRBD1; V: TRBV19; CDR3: CASRRDRANTGELFF; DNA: TGTGCCAGTCGCCGGGACAGGGCCAACACCGGGGAGCTGTTTTTT
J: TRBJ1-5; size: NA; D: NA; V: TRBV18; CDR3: CASSPRRGSGPQHF; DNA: TGTGCCAGCTCACCGCGCCGTGGTTCAGGTCCCCAGCATTTT
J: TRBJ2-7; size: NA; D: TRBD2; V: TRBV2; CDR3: CASSPAAGAYEQYF; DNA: TGTGCCAGCAGCCCCGCCGCGGGGGCCTACGAGCAGTACTTC
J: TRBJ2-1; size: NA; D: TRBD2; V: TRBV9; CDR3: CASSVKGPVAGGSYNEQFF; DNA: TGTGCCAGCAGCGTGAAAGGCCCGGTAGCGGGAGGCTCCTACAATGAGCAGTTCTTC
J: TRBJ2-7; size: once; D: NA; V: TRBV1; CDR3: CTSSKTSGRAYEQYF; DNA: TGCACCAGCAGCAAGACTAGCGGGAGGGCCTACGAGCAGTACTTC
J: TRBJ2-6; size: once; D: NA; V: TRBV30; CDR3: CAWMGWDPGKGSGANVLTF; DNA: TGTGCCTGGATGGGCTGGGACCCTGGAAAAGGCTCTGGGGCCAACGTCCTGACTTTC
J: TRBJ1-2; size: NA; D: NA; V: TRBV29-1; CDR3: CSVESARGGYGYTF; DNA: TGCAGCGTTGAGAGCGCCAGGGGAGGGTATGGCTACACCTTC
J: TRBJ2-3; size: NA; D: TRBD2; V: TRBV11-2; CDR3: CASSPQGTSGLTDTQYF; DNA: TGTGCCAGCAGCCCACAGGGGACTAGCGGTCTCACAGATACGCAGTATTTT
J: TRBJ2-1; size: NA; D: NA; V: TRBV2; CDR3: CASSGLYNEQFF; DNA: TGTGCCAGCAGTGGACTTTACAATGAGCAGTTCTTC
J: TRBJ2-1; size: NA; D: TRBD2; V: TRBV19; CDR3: CASNPSGRGYNEQFF; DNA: TGTGCCAGTAACCCTAGCGGGAGGGGGTACAATGAGCAGTTCTTC
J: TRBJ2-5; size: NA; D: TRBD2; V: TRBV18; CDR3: CASSPTREGETQYF; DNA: TGTGCCAGCTCACCGACTCGGGAGGGAGAGACCCAGTACTTC
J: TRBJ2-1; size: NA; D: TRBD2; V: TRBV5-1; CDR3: CASSLASGVNEQFF; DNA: TGCGCCAGCAGCTTGGCTAGCGGGGTGAATGAGCAGTTCTTC
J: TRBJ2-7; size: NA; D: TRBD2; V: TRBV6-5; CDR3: CASMPSGSYEQYF; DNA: TGTGCCAGCATGCCTAGCGGATCCTACGAGCAGTACTTC
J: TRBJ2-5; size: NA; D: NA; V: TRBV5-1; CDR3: CASSLEVSSRGVGTQYF; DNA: TGCGCCAGCAGCCTAGAAGTCTCGAGCAGGGGGGTAGGGACCCAGTACTTC
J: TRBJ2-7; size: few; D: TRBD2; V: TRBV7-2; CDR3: CASSLGTSVPYEQYF; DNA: TGTGCCAGCAGCTTAGGGACTAGCGTCCCCTACGAGCAGTACTTC
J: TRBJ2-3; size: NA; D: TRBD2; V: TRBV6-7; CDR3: CASSYSSGRAPDTQYF; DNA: TGTGCCAGCAGTTACTCAAGCGGGAGGGCCCCAGATACGCAGTATTTT
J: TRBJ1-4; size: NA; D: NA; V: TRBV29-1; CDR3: CSALKGDEKLFF; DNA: TGCAGCGCCCTCAAGGGGGATGAAAAACTGTTTTTT
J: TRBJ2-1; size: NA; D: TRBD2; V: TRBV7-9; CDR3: CASSPETSGRKGIYNEQFF; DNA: TGTGCCAGCAGCCCAGAGACTAGCGGGAGAAAAGGGATTTACAATGAGCAGTTCTTC
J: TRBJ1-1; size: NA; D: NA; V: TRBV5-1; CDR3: CASSRAPGNTEAFF; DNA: TGCGCCAGCAGCCGAGCCCCGGGGAACACTGAAGCTTTCTTT
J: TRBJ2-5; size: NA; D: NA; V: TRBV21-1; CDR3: CASSNRQGRAGDPQETQYF; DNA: TGTGCCAGCAGCAACAGACAGGGGCGGGCGGGAGACCCCCAAGAGACCCAGTACTTC
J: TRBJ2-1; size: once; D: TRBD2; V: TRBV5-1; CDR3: CASSQRERDNEQFF; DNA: TGCGCCAGCAGTCAGCGGGAACGGGACAATGAGCAGTTCTTC
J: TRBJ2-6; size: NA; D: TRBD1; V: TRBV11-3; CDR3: CASSLGTANVLTF; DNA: TGTGCCAGCAGCCTCGGGACAGCTAACGTCCTGACTTTC
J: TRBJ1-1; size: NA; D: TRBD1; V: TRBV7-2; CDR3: CASSPRQGEGSFF; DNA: TGTGCCAGCAGCCCCCGACAGGGGGAGGGGTCTTTCTTT
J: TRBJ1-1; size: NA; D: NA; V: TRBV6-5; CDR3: CASSYQRNTEAFF; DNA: TGTGCCAGCAGTTACCAGAGGAACACTGAAGCTTTCTTT
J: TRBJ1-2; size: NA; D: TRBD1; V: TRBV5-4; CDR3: CASRWTGGVGSYTF; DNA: TGTGCCAGCAGATGGACAGGGGGCGTAGGTAGCTACACCTTC
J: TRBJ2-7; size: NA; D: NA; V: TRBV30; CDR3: CAWGPDRPLYEQYF; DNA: TGTGCCTGGGGGCCGGACAGACCTCTCTACGAGCAGTACTTC
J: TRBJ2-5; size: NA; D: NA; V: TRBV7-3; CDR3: CASSPGVGPGETQYF; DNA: TGTGCCAGCAGCCCAGGGGTGGGACCCGGAGAGACCCAGTACTTC
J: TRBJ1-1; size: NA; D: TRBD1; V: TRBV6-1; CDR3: CASTLDRATEAFF; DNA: TGTGCCAGCACCCTGGACAGGGCTACTGAAGCTTTCTTT
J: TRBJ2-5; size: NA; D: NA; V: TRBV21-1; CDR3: CASSLRSGWSGETQYF; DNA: TGTGCCAGCAGTCTTCGCTCGGGGTGGAGTGGAGAGACCCAGTACTTC
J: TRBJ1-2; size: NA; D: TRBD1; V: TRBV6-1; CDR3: CASDREGYGYTF; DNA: TGTGCCAGCGACAGGGAAGGCTATGGCTACACCTTC
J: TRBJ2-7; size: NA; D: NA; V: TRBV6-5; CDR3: CASSYSGQYEQYF; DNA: TGTGCCAGCAGTTACTCTGGTCAGTACGAGCAGTACTTC
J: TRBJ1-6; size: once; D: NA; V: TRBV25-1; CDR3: CASSRSGNNSPLHF; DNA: TGTGCCAGCTCTAGATCAGGGAATAATTCACCCCTCCACTTT
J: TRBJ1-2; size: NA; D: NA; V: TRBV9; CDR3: CASSVEVLGGGGYTF; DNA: TGTGCCAGCAGCGTAGAAGTGTTGGGAGGGGGAGGCTACACCTTC
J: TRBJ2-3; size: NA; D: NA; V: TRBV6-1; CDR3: CASTYQDVGPDTQYF; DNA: TGTGCCAGCACCTATCAGGACGTTGGCCCAGATACGCAGTATTTT
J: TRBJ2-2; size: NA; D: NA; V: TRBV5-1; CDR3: CASSSWKGKVGELFF; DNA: TGCGCCAGCAGCTCGTGGAAGGGCAAGGTCGGGGAGCTGTTTTTT
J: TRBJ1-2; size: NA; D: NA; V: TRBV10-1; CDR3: CASSGKGGYYGYTF; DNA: TGCGCCAGCAGTGGGAAAGGGGGATACTATGGCTACACCTTC
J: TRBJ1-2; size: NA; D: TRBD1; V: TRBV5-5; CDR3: CASSFRQGAYGYTF; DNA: TGTGCCAGCAGCTTCAGGCAGGGGGCGTACGGCTACACCTTC
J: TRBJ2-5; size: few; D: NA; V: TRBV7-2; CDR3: CASSLLQETQYF; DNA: TGTGCCAGCAGCTTACTTCAAGAGACCCAGTACTTC
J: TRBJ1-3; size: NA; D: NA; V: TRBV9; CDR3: CASSVLYGGTIYF; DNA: TGTGCCAGCAGCGTACTTTATGGCGGCACCATATATTTT
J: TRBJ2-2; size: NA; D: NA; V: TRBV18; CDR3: CASSPPTGPGELFF; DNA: TGTGCCAGCTCACCTCCTACGGGGCCCGGGGAGCTGTTTTTT